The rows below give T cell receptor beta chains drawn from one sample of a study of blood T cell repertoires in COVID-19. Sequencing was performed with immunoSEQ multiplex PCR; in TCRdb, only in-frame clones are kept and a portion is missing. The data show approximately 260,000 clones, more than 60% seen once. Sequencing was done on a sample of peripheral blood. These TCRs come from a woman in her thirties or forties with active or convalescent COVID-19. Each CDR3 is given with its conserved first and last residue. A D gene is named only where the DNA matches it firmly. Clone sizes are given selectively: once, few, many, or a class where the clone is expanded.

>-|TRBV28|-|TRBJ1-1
CASINDQGMNTEAFF
TGTGCCAGCATTAATGACCAGGGGATGAACACTGAAGCTTTCTTT
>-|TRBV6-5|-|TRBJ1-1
CASSTKLNTEAFF
TGTGCCAGCAGTACTAAACTGAACACTGAAGCTTTCTTT
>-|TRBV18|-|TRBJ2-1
CASSPLYNEQFF
TGTGCCAGCTCACCCCTATACAATGAGCAGTTCTTC
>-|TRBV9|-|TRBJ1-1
CASSKQGRDTEAFF
TGTGCCAGCAGCAAACAGGGTCGGGACACTGAAGCTTTCTTT
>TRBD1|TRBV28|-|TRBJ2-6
CASSPRTGKRSGANVLTF
TGTGCCAGCAGTCCCCGGACAGGGAAAAGGTCGGGGGCCAACGTCCTGACTTTC
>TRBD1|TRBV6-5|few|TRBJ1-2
CASSTRQGGPYGYTF
TGTGCCAGCAGTACCCGACAGGGAGGCCCGTATGGCTACACCTTC
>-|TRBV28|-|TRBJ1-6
CASSRAEGHNSPLHF
TGTGCCAGCAGTCGGGCCGAGGGCCACAATTCACCCCTCCACTTT
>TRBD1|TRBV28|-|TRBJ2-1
CASSLLLTGNEQFF
TGTGCCAGCAGTTTATTGCTGACAGGGAATGAGCAGTTCTTC
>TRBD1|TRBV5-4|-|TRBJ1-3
CASSLGQGARGNTIYF
TGTGCCAGCAGCTTGGGGCAGGGGGCACGAGGAAACACCATATATTTT
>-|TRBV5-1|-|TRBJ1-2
CASSLGQPDGYTF
TGCGCCAGCAGCTTGGGACAGCCCGATGGCTACACCTTC
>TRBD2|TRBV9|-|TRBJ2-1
CASTRGVNYNEQFF
TGTGCCAGCACGCGGGGGGTGAACTACAATGAGCAGTTCTTC
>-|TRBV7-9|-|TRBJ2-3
CASSLAGGRRDTQYF
TGTGCCAGCAGCTTAGCGGGGGGGCGAAGAGATACGCAGTATTTT
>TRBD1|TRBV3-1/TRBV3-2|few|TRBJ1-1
CASSPYTGGSGAEAFF
TGTGCCAGCAGCCCGTACACAGGGGGATCGGGCGCTGAAGCTTTCTTT
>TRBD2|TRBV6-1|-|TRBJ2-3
CASSDGRKRGETISTDTQYF
TGTGCCAGCAGTGACGGGCGAAAGCGGGGCGAAACGATTAGCACAGATACGCAGTATTTT
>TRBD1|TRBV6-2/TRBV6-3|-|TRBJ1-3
CASSGRQGSSSGNTIYF
TGTGCCAGCAGTGGCCGACAGGGGTCCTCCTCTGGAAACACCATATATTTT
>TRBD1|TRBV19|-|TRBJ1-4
CASSFRDSGEKLFF
TGTGCCAGTAGTTTCCGGGACAGCGGTGAAAAACTGTTTTTT
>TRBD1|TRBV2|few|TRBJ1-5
CASSEGQGWNQPQHF
TGTGCCAGCAGTGAAGGACAGGGTTGGAATCAGCCCCAGCATTTT
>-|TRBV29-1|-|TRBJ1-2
CSVTGTPNYGYTF
TGCAGCGTTACCGGGACTCCGAACTATGGCTACACCTTC
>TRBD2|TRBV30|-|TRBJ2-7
CAWKERGGYEQYF
TGTGCCTGGAAGGAGCGGGGGGGCTACGAGCAGTACTTC
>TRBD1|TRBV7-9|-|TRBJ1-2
CASSLEGDRGVLNYGYTF
TGTGCCAGCAGCTTAGAAGGGGACAGGGGTGTTCTAAACTATGGCTACACCTTC
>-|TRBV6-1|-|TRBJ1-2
CASSEPLTGGYTF
TGTGCCAGCAGTGAACCATTGACGGGGGGCTACACCTTC